The 17 T cell receptor beta chains given below trace back to one sample, sequenced in a study of blood T cells in healthy people across ages. Sample-barcoded 5' priming and a J-beta primer mix drove a second PCR of 7 to 11 cycles. TCRdb fed the 5' RACE reads into MiXCR, producing one record per CDR3 protein. The data show approximately 800,000 distinct CDR3 sequences, 25% seen once. These data were likewise used in another study, on T cells of mothers and their children.

Sequencing was carried out using blood. These receptors originate from a boy aged 5-17 years in good health.

This clonotype came up a few times. The V call is TRBV29-1, the J call TRBJ2-1, with TRBD2 matching over 11 bases. This CDR3 has 14 amino acids. Germline-derived CDR1 and CDR2 are SQVTM and ANQGSEA. The V segment lost 3 bases and the J segment 4 bases; nucleotides outside the gene matches: 2. The CDR3 reads CSVDGTSGYNEQFF. CDR3 in DNA: TGCAGCGTTGATGGGACTAGCGGTTACAATGAGCAGTTCTTC.

V is TRBV9 and J is TRBJ2-5; D is perhaps TRBD2 (6 bases). Germline V CDR1 and CDR2: SGDLS, YYNGEE. This CDR3 has 13 residues. Between the trimmed V and J ends, which lost 0 bases and 11 bases, there was a span of 14 bases. CDR3 in amino acids: CASSVGGGLEQYF. The CDR3 DNA is TGTGCCAGCAGCGTAGGAGGAGGGTTGGAGCAGTACTTC.

V gene TRBV29-1 combines with J gene TRBJ2-7, with D possibly being TRBD1 or TRBD2 (5 bases each). Germline V gene data show CDR1 as SQVTM and CDR2 as ANQGSEA. The CDR3 consists of 12 residues. V was trimmed by 0 bases and J by 4 bases, leaving 7 bases between them. The CDR3 here is CSVEDREYEQYF. The CDR3, as DNA: TGCAGCGTTGAAGACAGGGAGTACGAGCAGTACTTC.

This clonotype appeared a few times. V gene TRBV4-3 combines with J gene TRBJ2-1, with 8 bases fitting TRBD2. V gave up 4 bases and J gave up 5 bases; unmatched junction bases: 7. Germline lookup yields CDR1 LGHNA and CDR2 YSLEER. The CDR3 totals 15 residues. In DNA, the CDR3 is TGCGCCAGCAGCCGATCGGGACTAGTTAACAATGAGCAGTTCTTC. This encodes CASSRSGLVNNEQFF.

This clonotype was seen a handful of times. The V call is TRBV6-1, the J call TRBJ2-7, with 7 nucleotides matching TRBD1. J gave up 4 bases and V 8 bases, and 17 bases lay outside the gene matches. Germline lookup yields CDR1 MNHNS and CDR2 SASEGT. The CDR3 spans 16 residues. The CDR3 nucleotides are TGTGCCAGCGAAAGAACGACAGGGAGCCGGTCGTACGAGCAGTACTTC. Amino acid sequence: CASERTTGSRSYEQYF.

Comments on this clonotype: A junction boundary mismatches the germline segment, possibly from a read error. The chain couples TRBV19 to TRBJ2-5; tentatively, D is TRBD1 (5 bases). The CDR3 is 15 residues long. Germline V gene data show CDR1 as LNHDA and CDR2 as SQIVND (reference sequence). CDR3 nucleotide sequence: TGTGCCAGTAGTTTCCCGCAGGGTCCCTACAATGAGCAGTCCTTC. Translated: CASSFPQGPYNEQSF. Based on the CDR3 plus reference TRBV19 and TRBJ2-5, the full variable domain is DGGITQSPKYLFRKEGQNVTLSCEQNLNHDAMYWYRQDPGQGLRLIYYSQIVNDFQKGDIAEGYSVSREKKESFPLTVTSAQKNPTAFYLCASSFPQGPYNEQSFGPGTRLLVL.

The rearrangement links TRBV5-5 to TRBJ2-3; no clear D gene. The length of the CDR3 is 16 residues. Looked up from germline, CDR1 is SGHKS and CDR2 is YYEKEE (reference sequence). The germline V and J ends were trimmed by 4 bases and 2 bases, with 17 bases remaining between them. This CDR3 is CASSKGPTTNTDTQYF. CDR3 coding DNA: TGTGCCAGCAGCAAGGGCCCCACGACCAACACAGATACGCAGTATTTT.

The J gene is TRBJ1-4, the V gene TRBV5-1; TRBD1 might be the D (6 bases). This CDR3 is built from 15 residues. V was pared by 4 bases and J by 4 bases, with 14 bases between. Germline CDR1 SGHRS, CDR2 YFSETQ. The CDR3 protein is CASSSTGQGNEKLFF. DNA of the CDR3: TGCGCCAGCAGCAGTACAGGGCAGGGTAATGAAAAACTGTTTTTT.

V is TRBV7-9 and J is TRBJ1-2, with no clear D. The CDR3 has 15 amino acids. CDR1 SEHNR and CDR2 FQNEAQ come from the germline V gene (reference sequence). V gave up 5 bases and J gave up 4 bases, with 17 bases separating them. CDR3 nucleotides: TGTGCCAGCAGCCCCCCAAACGGCGCGGCCTATGGCTACACCTTC. It encodes CASSPPNGAAYGYTF. The whole variable domain, filled in from reference TRBV7-9 and TRBJ1-2, reads DTGVSQNPRHKITKRGQNVTFRCDPISEHNRLYWYRQTLGQGPEFLTYFQNEAQLEKSRLLSDRFSAERPKGSFSTLEIQRTEQGDSAMYLCASSPPNGAAYGYTFGSGTRLTVV.

The gene calls are TRBV28 and TRBJ2-3; no clear D gene. Germline CDR1 and CDR2: MDHEN and SYDVKM. V was pared by 5 bases and J by 0 bases, with 12 bases between. The CDR3 spans 15 residues. The CDR3 region is CASSHNSPSTDTQYF. Written as DNA, the CDR3 is TGTGCCAGCAGTCATAACTCTCCGAGCACAGATACGCAGTATTTT.

The CDR3 sequence is CASSQDGYGGEQFF. The CDR3 DNA sequence: TGCGCCAGCAGCCAAGATGGATACGGGGGTGAGCAGTTCTTC. V gene TRBV4-1 combines with J gene TRBJ2-1, with D possibly being TRBD2 (6 bases). This CDR3 contains 14 residues. V was pared by 0 bases and J by 9 bases, with 12 bases between. Germline CDR1 and CDR2: MGHRA and YSYEKL.

This clonotype appeared a few times. CDR3 DNA: TGTGCCAGCAGTCCGCGTTTCCCCAATCTAGCCAAAAACATTCAGTACTTC. Residues: CASSPRFPNLAKNIQYF. The rearrangement uses TRBV27 and TRBJ2-4, with D unclear. Germline CDR1 reads MNHEY; CDR2 reads SMNVEV (reference sequence). V was clipped by 5 bases and J by 0 bases, with 17 bases between them. The CDR3 is made up of 17 amino acids.

The chain recombines TRBV20-1 with TRBJ2-5, with TRBD2 matching 13 bases. Germline CDR1 DFQATT, CDR2 SNEGSKA (reference sequence). The V segment lost 6 bases and the J segment 5 bases; nucleotides outside the gene matches: 6. This CDR3 has 14 residues. The CDR3 loop is CSARLAGGGETQYF. CDR3 DNA: TGCAGTGCCAGACTAGCGGGGGGCGGGGAGACCCAGTACTTC.

This clonotype was detected only a few times. The chain is built from TRBV20-1 and TRBJ1-2; no reliable D call. Per the germline V gene, CDR1 is DFQATT and CDR2 is SNEGSKA (reference sequence). Trimming stripped 3 bases from V and 8 bases from J, with 10 bases between. CDR3 length equals 11 residues. The CDR3 sequence is CSASGMSGYTF. CDR3 in DNA: TGCAGTGCTAGTGGAATGTCAGGCTACACCTTC.

The sample holds a few counts of this clonotype. The V and J genes are TRBV2 and TRBJ2-5; D not resolved. From germline, CDR1 is SNHLY and CDR2 FYNNEI. The CDR3 consists of 11 residues. V lost 7 bases to trimming and J lost 3 bases, with 6 bases between them. CDR3 in amino acids: CASTMKETQYF. As DNA, the CDR3 is TGTGCCAGCACTATGAAAGAGACCCAGTACTTC.

The chain couples TRBV20-1 to TRBJ1-2, with unresolved D. Germline V gives CDR1 DFQATT, CDR2 SNEGSKA (reference sequence). This CDR3 has 12 amino acids. V was clipped by 4 bases and J by 0 bases, with 6 bases between them. In DNA form, the CDR3 reads TGCAGTGCTAACCGTCCTAACTATGGCTACACCTTC. Translated, it gives CSANRPNYGYTF.

This clonotype was seen once. One end of the junction varies from germline; a read error may be responsible. The rearrangement uses TRBV7-2 and TRBJ1-4, with a possible D match to TRBD1 (5 bases). Germline CDR1 and CDR2: SGHTA and FQGNSA. The CDR3 loop spans 15 amino acids. CDR3 protein: CARSSNRLTNEKLFF. Here the CDR3 DNA reads TGTGCCAGGAGCTCGAACAGGCTGACTAATGAAAAACTGTTTTTT.